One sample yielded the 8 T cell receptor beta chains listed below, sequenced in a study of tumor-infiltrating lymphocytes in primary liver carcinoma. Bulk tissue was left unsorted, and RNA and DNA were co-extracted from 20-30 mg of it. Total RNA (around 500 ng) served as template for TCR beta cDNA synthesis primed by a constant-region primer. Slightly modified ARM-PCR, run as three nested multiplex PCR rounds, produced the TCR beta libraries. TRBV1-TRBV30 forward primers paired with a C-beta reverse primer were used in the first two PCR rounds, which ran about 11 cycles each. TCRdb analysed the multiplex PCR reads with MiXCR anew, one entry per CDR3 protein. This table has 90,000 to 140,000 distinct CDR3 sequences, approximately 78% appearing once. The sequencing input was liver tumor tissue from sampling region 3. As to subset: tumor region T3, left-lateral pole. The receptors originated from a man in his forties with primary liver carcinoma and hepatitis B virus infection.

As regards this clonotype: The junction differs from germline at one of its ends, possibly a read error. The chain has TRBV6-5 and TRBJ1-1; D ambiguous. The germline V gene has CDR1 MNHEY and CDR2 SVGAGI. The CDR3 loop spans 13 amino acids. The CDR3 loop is CACSSLINTEAFF. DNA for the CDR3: TGTGCCTGCAGTTCGCTGATTAACACTGAAGCTTTCTTT.

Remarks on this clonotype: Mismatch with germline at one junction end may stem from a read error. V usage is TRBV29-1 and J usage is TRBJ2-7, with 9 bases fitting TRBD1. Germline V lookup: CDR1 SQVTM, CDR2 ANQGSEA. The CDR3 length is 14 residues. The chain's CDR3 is CSVRVTGGEDEQYF. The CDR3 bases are TGCAGTGTACGAGTTACAGGGGGCGAGGACGAGCAATACTTC.

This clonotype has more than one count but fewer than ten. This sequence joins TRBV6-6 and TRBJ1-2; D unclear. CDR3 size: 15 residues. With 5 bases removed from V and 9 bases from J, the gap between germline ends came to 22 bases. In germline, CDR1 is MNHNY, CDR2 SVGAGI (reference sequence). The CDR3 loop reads CASSPGMGTQYSYTF. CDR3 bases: TGTGCCAGCAGTCCTGGAATGGGCACTCAGTATAGCTACACCTTC.

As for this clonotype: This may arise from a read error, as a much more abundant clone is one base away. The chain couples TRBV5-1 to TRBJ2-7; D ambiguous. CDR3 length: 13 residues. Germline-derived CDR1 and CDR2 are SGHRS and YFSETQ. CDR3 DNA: TGCGCCAGCATCTTGGTGACGTCCTACGAGCAGTACTTC. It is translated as CASILVTSYEQYF.

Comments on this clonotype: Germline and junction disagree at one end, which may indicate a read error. CDR3 coding DNA: TGTGCCAGCAGCTTAAGGGCTAGCGGACAGGAGATCCAGTACTTC. Encoded protein: CASSLRASGQEIQYF. The V call is TRBV11-2, the J call TRBJ2-5; D may correspond to TRBD1 or TRBD2 (7 bases each). CDR3 length: 15 residues. CDR1 SGHAT and CDR2 FQNNGV come from the germline V gene.

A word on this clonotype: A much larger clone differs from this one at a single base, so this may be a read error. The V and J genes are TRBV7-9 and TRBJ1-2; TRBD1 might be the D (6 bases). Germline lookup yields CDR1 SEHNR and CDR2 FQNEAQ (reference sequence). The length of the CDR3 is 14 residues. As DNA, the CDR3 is TGTACCAGCAGCTTAGGACAGCTTAACTATGGCTACACCTTC. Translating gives CTSSLGQLNYGYTF.

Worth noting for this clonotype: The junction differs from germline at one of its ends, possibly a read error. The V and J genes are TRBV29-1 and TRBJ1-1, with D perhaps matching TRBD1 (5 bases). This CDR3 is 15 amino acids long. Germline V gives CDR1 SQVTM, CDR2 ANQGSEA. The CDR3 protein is CSGGPGWGMNIEAFF. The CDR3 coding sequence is TGCAGCGGTGGACCTGGTTGGGGGATGAACATTGAAGCTTTCTTT. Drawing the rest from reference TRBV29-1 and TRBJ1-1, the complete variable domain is SAVISQKPSRDICQRGTSLTIQCQVDSQVTMMFWYRQQPGQSLTLIATANQGSEATYESGFVIDKFPISRPNLTFSTLTVSNMSPEDSSIYLCSGGPGWGMNIEAFFGQGTRLTVV.

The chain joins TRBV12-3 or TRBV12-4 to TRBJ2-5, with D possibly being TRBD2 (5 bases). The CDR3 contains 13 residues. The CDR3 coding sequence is TGTGCTTGCAGCCGAAGCGGCACAGAGACCCAGTACTTC. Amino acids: CACSRSGTETQYF.